Below are 27 T cell receptor beta chains sequenced from a single sample in a study of blood T cell repertoires in COVID-19. The assay was immunoSEQ multiplex PCR, and TCRdb's table has in-frame clones only and misses some. The sample consists of approximately 220,000 clones, around 82% of them appearing once. The specimen was peripheral blood. These receptors were obtained from a woman in her forties or fifties with acute or convalescent COVID-19.

The chain joins TRBV7-9 to TRBJ2-7; D remains ambiguous. Germline V lookup: CDR1 SEHNR, CDR2 FQNEAQ (reference sequence). CDR3 length: 14 amino acids. Trimming pared 3 bases from V and 0 bases from J, leaving 9 bases between. The CDR3 coding sequence is TGTGCCAGCAGCTTGCAGGCCAGCTCCTACGAGCAGTACTTC. Translation: CASSLQASSYEQYF.

This clone has just a few counts. J is TRBJ2-7 and V is TRBV6-6, with a weak D call TRBD2 (5 bases). CDR3 size: 16 residues. The ends were cut back, 3 bases at V and 2 bases at J, with 17 bases in the middle. Germline assignment: CDR1 MNHNY and CDR2 SVGAGI (reference sequence). The CDR3 region is CASSYLVGSGPYEQYF. DNA for the CDR3: TGTGCCAGCAGTTATTTAGTTGGGAGCGGCCCCTACGAGCAGTACTTC.

This chain uses TRBV7-9 with TRBJ2-1; TRBD2 might be the D (6 bases). The CDR3 is 16 amino acids. Germline loops: CDR1 SEHNR, CDR2 FQNEAQ (reference sequence). V lost 3 bases to trimming and J lost 0 bases, with 12 bases between them. DNA for the CDR3: TGTGCCAGCAGCTTCAGCGGGTTCAGCTCCTACAATGAGCAGTTCTTC. Its translation is CASSFSGFSSYNEQFF.

This chain links TRBV6-5 with TRBJ2-1; 9 bases are a match to TRBD2. In germline, CDR1 is MNHEY, CDR2 SVGAGI. This CDR3 is built from 16 residues. The V and J ends lost 4 bases and 4 bases, in that order; junction bases with no gene match: 8. DNA for the CDR3: TGTGCCAGCAGTTCGGGTAGCGGGAGCGGGTACAATGAGCAGTTCTTC. Translation: CASSSGSGSGYNEQFF.

The J gene is TRBJ2-3, the V gene TRBV19, with TRBD1 matching over 8 bases. In germline, CDR1 is LNHDA, CDR2 SQIVND (reference sequence). Trimming at V came to 0 bases and at J to 5 bases, leaving 1 base not matched to a gene. The CDR3 has 14 amino acids. CDR3 protein: CASSIDRGLDTQYF. CDR3 sequence (DNA): TGTGCCAGTAGTATAGACAGGGGGCTAGATACGCAGTATTTT.

The CDR3 loop reads CASSFLTRANTGELFF. The CDR3 nucleotides are TGTGCCAGCAGTTTTCTCACGAGAGCGAACACCGGGGAGCTGTTTTTT. The chain uses TRBV27 and TRBJ2-2; D remains ambiguous. V lost 3 bases and J lost 0, with 11 bases in between. The CDR3 has 16 amino acids. Germline V gives CDR1 MNHEY, CDR2 SMNVEV (reference sequence).

This chain connects TRBV5-1 to TRBJ2-3; no definite D call. The CDR3 extends over 15 amino acids. The germline CDR1 and CDR2 sequences are SGHRS and YFSETQ. V was clipped by 0 bases and J by 0 bases, with 8 bases between them. In DNA form, the CDR3 reads TGCGCCAGCAGCTTGGGCGCGGTAAGCACAGATACGCAGTATTTT. Protein product: CASSLGAVSTDTQYF.

Only one count was recorded for this clone. This chain links TRBV3-1 (or the pseudogene TRBV3-2) with TRBJ2-4; TRBD2 aligns across 8 bases. Germline CDR1 and CDR2: LGHDT and YNNKEL (reference sequence). Trimming removed 3 bases from V and 3 bases from J; junction bases left unmatched: 4. The CDR3 is made up of 15 amino acids. The CDR3 sequence is CASSHVAGLKNIQYF. CDR3 DNA: TGTGCCAGCAGCCATGTAGCGGGACTCAAAAACATTCAGTACTTC.

There are a few counts of this clone. V gene TRBV7-4 combines with J gene TRBJ1-6; 10 positions agree with TRBD1. Germline assignment: CDR1 SGHVT and CDR2 SQSDAQ. The length of the CDR3 is 18 residues. Trimming at V came to 1 base and at J to 7 bases, leaving 10 bases not matched to a gene. CDR3: CASSLGLMGQGNNSPLHF. The CDR3 region has the DNA TGTGCCAGCAGCTTAGGGCTAATGGGACAGGGGAACAATTCACCCCTCCACTTT.

The gene calls are TRBV15 and TRBJ1-1, with a weak D call TRBD1 (6 bases). This CDR3 has 15 amino acids. Germline V gene sequence: CDR1 LNHNV, CDR2 YYDKDF (reference sequence). The ends were cut back, 5 bases at V and 2 bases at J, with 15 bases in the middle. CDR3 amino acids: CATSLGGGRNTEAFF. DNA of the CDR3: TGTGCCACCAGCCTAGGGGGAGGGCGAAACACTGAAGCTTTCTTT.

This chain connects TRBV3-1 (or the pseudogene TRBV3-2) to TRBJ1-2; D is perhaps TRBD1 (6 bases). Trimming took off 4 bases at V and 8 bases at J, with 20 bases between the two ends. Germline V gene lookup returns CDR1 LGHDT and CDR2 YNNKEL (reference sequence). This CDR3 contains 15 residues. Written as DNA, the CDR3 is TGTGCCAGCAGCCCCAAAAGCACAGGGTCGGGGGGCTACACCTTC. Its protein is CASSPKSTGSGGYTF.

The chain links TRBV11-2 to TRBJ2-7; the D is unclear. This CDR3 has 15 amino acids. Germline V gene data show CDR1 as SGHAT and CDR2 as FQNNGV. Deletions cut 2 bases from V and 1 base from J, with 12 bases between. The CDR3 region has the DNA TGTGCCAGCAGCTTAAGTCGGGTGGAATCCTACGAGCAGTACTTC. Its protein product is CASSLSRVESYEQYF.

The chain couples TRBV7-9 to TRBJ2-5; unclear D gene. CDR1 SEHNR and CDR2 FQNEAQ come from the germline V gene (reference sequence). The CDR3 has 13 residues. V lost 3 bases, J lost 4 bases, and 9 bases lay in between. CDR3 bases: TGTGCCAGCAGCTTCGGTGGGCGAGAGACCCAGTACTTC. This translates into CASSFGGRETQYF.

The rearrangement uses TRBV12-3 or TRBV12-4 and TRBJ1-4; D remains unclear. The CDR3 totals 12 residues. Trimming shortened V by 5 bases and J by 8 bases, and 9 bases separated the two germline ends. The CDR3 DNA sequence: TGTGCCAGCAGTCCGCTGAGAGAAAAACTGTTTTTT. Translating gives CASSPLREKLFF.

The chain carries TRBV14 and TRBJ1-2; 7 bases are a match to TRBD1. Trimming at V came to 3 bases and at J to 6 bases, leaving 19 bases not matched to a gene. This CDR3 region has 18 residues. Germline V gene data show CDR1 as SGHDN and CDR2 as FVKESK. The CDR3 protein is CASSHLSTTGPASDGYTF. CDR3 in DNA: TGTGCCAGCAGCCACCTATCAACGACAGGGCCAGCCTCTGATGGCTACACCTTC.

The count of this clone is one. The chain uses TRBV28 and TRBJ2-7, with a weak D call TRBD2 (5 bases). V was shortened by 1 base and J by 2 bases, with 9 bases between the two germline ends. CDR3 length: 14 residues. The germline V gene has CDR1 MDHEN and CDR2 SYDVKM. Here the CDR3 reads CASSLFRRAYEQYF. The CDR3 DNA is TGTGCCAGCAGTTTATTTCGGCGGGCCTACGAGCAGTACTTC. Complete variable domain (other parts from reference TRBV28 and TRBJ2-7): DVKVTQSSRYLVKRTGEKVFLECVQDMDHENMFWYRQDPGLGLRLIYFSYDVKMKEKGDIPEGYSVSREKKERFSLILESASTNQTSMYLCASSLFRRAYEQYFGPGTRLTVT.

This clone was seen a few times. This chain joins TRBV2 and TRBJ1-6; 12 nucleotides agree with TRBD1. Germline lookup yields CDR1 SNHLY and CDR2 FYNNEI. The CDR3 loop spans 14 amino acids. Trimming cost V 8 bases and J 6 bases; bases outside gene matches: 2. The CDR3 DNA follows: TGTGCCAGCGGGACAGGGGGCAGTAATTCACCCCTCCACTTT. Encoded protein: CASGTGGSNSPLHF.

This sequence joins TRBV28 and TRBJ2-1; D not resolved. The length of the CDR3 is 12 residues. Trimming cost V 3 bases and J 11 bases, with 11 bases left between them. The germline gives CDR1 MDHEN, CDR2 SYDVKM. In nucleotides, the CDR3 is TGTGCCAGCAGTTTCCCCCCCCATCAGCAGTTCTTC. Its translation is CASSFPPHQQFF.

This chain joins TRBV28 and TRBJ1-1; no reliable D call. Germline CDR1 MDHEN, CDR2 SYDVKM. The CDR3 consists of 15 residues. V gave up 3 bases and J gave up 4 bases, with 15 bases separating them. The DNA of the CDR3 is TGTGCCAGCAGTTTTTGGATATCCCCAGGCACTGAAGCTTTCTTT. It translates to CASSFWISPGTEAFF.

The chain is built from TRBV12-3 or TRBV12-4 and TRBJ2-4; the D gene is possibly TRBD2 (5 bases). The length of the CDR3 is 13 residues. V was trimmed by 6 bases and J by 0 bases, leaving 6 bases between them. The CDR3 DNA is TGTGCCAGCAGCCTAGCAGCCAAAAACATTCAGTACTTC. This translates into CASSLAAKNIQYF.

The rearrangement uses TRBV19 and TRBJ2-7; D possibly corresponds to TRBD1 (5 bases). Germline CDR1 LNHDA, CDR2 SQIVND (reference sequence). The CDR3 runs to 15 residues. Trimming pared 6 bases from V and 0 bases from J, leaving 15 bases between. The CDR3 here is CASSQAQGFSYEQYF. For the CDR3, the DNA is TGTGCCAGTAGCCAGGCCCAGGGTTTCTCCTACGAGCAGTACTTC.

J is TRBJ2-3 and V is TRBV24-1, with a tentative D call TRBD1 (5 bases). This CDR3 contains 13 residues. Germline CDR1 reads KGHDR; CDR2 reads SFDVKD. V was pared by 6 bases and J by 4 bases, with 10 bases between. The CDR3 protein is CATSTVGADTQYF. The CDR3 DNA is TGTGCCACCAGTACGGTAGGGGCAGATACGCAGTATTTT.

The chain couples TRBV29-1 to TRBJ2-3, with TRBD1 matching over 9 bases. Germline trimming cut 3 bases from V and 1 base from J; bases unmatched to any gene: 11. Germline-derived CDR1 and CDR2 are SQVTM and ANQGSEA. The CDR3 length is 17 residues. Here the CDR3 DNA reads TGCAGCGTTGACTCCACCGGGACAGGGTATCGCACAGATACGCAGTATTTT. Translated: CSVDSTGTGYRTDTQYF.

The V and J genes are TRBV19 and TRBJ1-5; unclear D gene. This CDR3 spans 14 amino acids. Trimming stripped 5 bases from V and 7 bases from J, with 15 bases between. Germline V gives CDR1 LNHDA, CDR2 SQIVND (reference sequence). The chain's CDR3 is CASSSGLTRQPQHF. The DNA for the CDR3 is TGTGCCAGTAGTTCGGGTCTTACCAGACAGCCCCAGCATTTT.

J is TRBJ1-2 and V is TRBV6-5; D perhaps matches TRBD1 (5 bases). The CDR3 has 14 amino acids. The V gene lost 6 bases and the J gene lost 10 bases, with 21 bases spanning the gap. Germline CDR1 and CDR2: MNHEY and SVGAGI. The CDR3 bases are TGTGCCAGCAGAAATCTGATTGGACAAGTCCCCTACACCTTC. The encoded protein is CASRNLIGQVPYTF.

V usage is TRBV3-1 (or the pseudogene TRBV3-2) and J usage is TRBJ2-3, with D possibly matching TRBD2 (5 bases). The CDR3 spans 16 residues. CDR1 and CDR2 (germline): LGHDT, YNNKEL (reference sequence). Trimming stripped 0 bases from V and 5 bases from J, with 15 bases between. Here the CDR3 DNA reads TGTGCCAGCAGCCAAGATCCTGGGCGGGCGGGAGATACGCAGTATTTT. Amino acid sequence: CASSQDPGRAGDTQYF.

This chain connects TRBV7-8 to TRBJ2-1, with D possibly being TRBD2 (6 bases). The CDR3 is 14 amino acids. Trimming shortened V by 1 base and J by 7 bases, and 11 bases separated the two germline ends. Germline CDR1 is SGHVS and CDR2 is FQNEAQ. CDR3 in amino acids: CASSLGREVNEQFF. The DNA of the CDR3 is TGTGCCAGCAGCTTAGGGAGGGAGGTGAATGAGCAGTTCTTC.